The 28 T cell receptor beta chains given below trace back to one sample, sequenced in a study of T cells in Graves' hyperthyroidism and ophthalmopathy. Using RNA transcripts as the source, TCR beta CDR3 regions were amplified. The study used the HTBI primer set for a first-round RT-PCR of the TCR CDR3. TCRdb called the multiplex PCR reads again in MiXCR, with one record for every CDR3 protein. The sample consists of 500,000 to 800,000 distinct CDR3 sequences, 45% of them appearing once. Input material: peripheral blood or thyroid tissue (not recorded which). All receptors come from an adult man with Graves' disease, either hyperthyroidism or ophthalmopathy (not recorded which).

The sample holds a few counts of this clonotype. This chain links TRBV9 with TRBJ1-2; D perhaps matches TRBD1 (5 bases). Trimming shortened V by 4 bases and J by 4 bases, and 20 bases separated the two germline ends. The CDR3 spans 16 residues. Per germline, CDR1 SGDLS and CDR2 YYNGEE. In DNA form, the CDR3 reads TGTGCCAGCAGCACCCCGGGGACCCGATCAGGCTATGGCTACACCTTC. It encodes CASSTPGTRSGYGYTF.

This sequence joins TRBV7-9 and TRBJ2-2; the match to TRBD1 covers 9 bases. Germline trimming cut 5 bases from V and 4 bases from J; bases unmatched to any gene: 5. Germline CDR1 is SEHNR and CDR2 is FQNEAQ (reference sequence). The CDR3 totals 15 residues. The CDR3 reads CASSQAQGATGELFF. The CDR3 DNA sequence: TGTGCCAGCAGCCAGGCACAGGGGGCCACCGGGGAGCTGTTTTTT.

CDR3 region: CSVERGASGNTIYF. CDR3 DNA: TGCAGCGTTGAACGCGGCGCTTCTGGAAACACCATATATTTT. This chain joins TRBV29-1 and TRBJ1-3; D gene unclear. The V gene lost 2 bases and the J gene lost 1 base, with 9 bases spanning the gap. Germline assignment: CDR1 SQVTM and CDR2 ANQGSEA. The CDR3 spans 14 residues.

The chain combines TRBV10-2 with TRBJ2-7; D is perhaps TRBD2 (6 bases). The CDR3 has 15 amino acids. Germline lookup yields CDR1 WSHSY and CDR2 SAAADI. The V gene lost 0 bases and the J gene lost 0 bases, with 9 bases spanning the gap. CDR3: CASSESGTVSYEQYF. The CDR3 coding sequence is TGCGCCAGCAGTGAGTCAGGGACTGTCTCCTACGAGCAGTACTTC.

This clonotype has only a few counts. Its ends do not fully match the called genes, so a read error is possible. The CDR3 region has the DNA TGTGCCAGCAGTCAATACAGGCTTAGCAATCAGCCCCAGCATTTT. Its translation is CASSQYRLSNQPQHF. The J gene is TRBJ1-5, the V gene TRBV24-1, with a possible D match to TRBD1 (5 bases). The CDR3 length is 15 residues. CDR1 and CDR2 from the germline V gene are KGHDR and SFDVKD.

This clonotype was seen more than once but under ten times. V usage is TRBV6-1 and J usage is TRBJ1-2; weak D call: TRBD1 (6 bases). This CDR3 comprises 12 residues. The germline V and J ends were trimmed by 5 bases and 7 bases, with 11 bases remaining between them. Germline V gene lookup returns CDR1 MNHNS and CDR2 SASEGT. For the CDR3, the DNA is TGTGCCAGCAGTTCGGACAGAAGTGGCTACACCTTC. Translation gives CASSSDRSGYTF.

This clonotype was found a few times. The V and J genes are TRBV5-8 and TRBJ1-4; D is ambiguous. The CDR3 runs 17 residues. The V gene's germline CDR1 is SGHTS and CDR2 YDEGEE. Trimming stripped 3 bases from V and 0 bases from J, with 15 bases between. This chain's CDR3 is CASSSIPRGATNEKLFF. The CDR3 nucleotides are TGTGCCAGCAGCTCAATACCCCGCGGTGCAACTAATGAAAAACTGTTTTTT.

This chain joins TRBV7-2 and TRBJ1-3; D might be TRBD1 (5 bases). The ends were cut back, 4 bases at V and 0 bases at J, with 16 bases in the middle. Germline V gene sequence: CDR1 SGHTA, CDR2 FQGNSA. CDR3 length: 17 residues. The CDR3 DNA is TGTGCCAGCAGCTACTCGGGACGGACGCTCTCTGGAAACACCATATATTTT. Translation gives CASSYSGRTLSGNTIYF.

This clonotype was observed a handful of times. The chain links TRBV19 to TRBJ1-1; TRBD1 is a possible D gene (5 bases). Germline assignment: CDR1 LNHDA and CDR2 SQIVND (reference sequence). Trimming shortened V by 2 bases and J by 8 bases, and 12 bases separated the two germline ends. The CDR3 consists of 13 residues. CDR3 sequence reads: CASSISTVAEAFF. The DNA of the CDR3 is TGTGCCAGTAGTATATCGACAGTGGCGGAAGCTTTCTTT.

Worth noting for this clonotype: At one end, the junction sequence differs from germline, possibly due to a read error. V is TRBV5-5 and J is TRBJ2-7; D unclear. In germline, CDR1 is SGHKS, CDR2 YYEKEE (reference sequence). This CDR3 region has 14 residues. The chain's CDR3 is CATSSRVSSYEQYF. The DNA for the CDR3 is TGTGCCACCAGCAGTAGGGTGAGCTCCTACGAGCAGTACTTC.

This clonotype was seen a handful of times. CDR3 DNA sequence: TGTGCCAGCAGTCACCCGACAGGGAACCATGGCTACACCTTC. Residues: CASSHPTGNHGYTF. The V and J genes are TRBV2 and TRBJ1-2; 7 bases are a match to TRBD1. This CDR3 region has 14 residues. The V segment lost 5 bases and the J segment 6 bases; nucleotides outside the gene matches: 9. The V gene's germline CDR1 is SNHLY and CDR2 FYNNEI.

This clonotype showed up just once. A junction end diverges from the germline sequence, so it may reflect a read error. The rearrangement links TRBV2 to TRBJ2-5, with D uncertain. Germline values: CDR1 SNHLY, CDR2 FYNNEI. The CDR3 is 12 residues long. CDR3 DNA: TGTGCCAGCAGGCAGAGTGTGGAGACCCATTACTTC. Amino acids: CASRQSVETHYF.

The chain links TRBV2 to TRBJ1-2, with 9 bases lining up with TRBD1. V was clipped by 7 bases and J by 7 bases; unmatched bases: 4. Germline V lookup: CDR1 SNHLY, CDR2 FYNNEI. CDR3 length equals 12 residues. The CDR3 nucleotides are TGTGCCAGCAACCCGGGACAGGGTGGCTACACCTTC. This translates into CASNPGQGGYTF.

This clonotype was seen more than once but under ten times. V gene TRBV7-9 combines with J gene TRBJ1-4; 7 positions agree with TRBD1. V trimming: 5 bases; J trimming: 5 bases; junction bases outside the gene matches: 8. This CDR3 is 15 amino acids long. Germline V gives CDR1 SEHNR, CDR2 FQNEAQ (reference sequence). The CDR3 reads CASSPRTGQNEKLFF. CDR3 coding DNA: TGTGCCAGCAGCCCACGGACAGGTCAGAATGAAAAACTGTTTTTT.

This clonotype occurred a few times. This may come from a read error, since a much larger clone is one base off. The chain has TRBV15 and TRBJ1-3; D possibly corresponds to TRBD1 (5 bases). This CDR3 has 15 residues. Germline V lookup: CDR1 LNHNV, CDR2 YYDKDF (reference sequence). This CDR3 reads CATSRGRNSGNTMYF. The CDR3 nucleotides read TGTGCCACCAGCAGGGGACGGAACTCTGGAAACACCATGTATTTT.

This clonotype has only one observation. The genes are TRBV20-1 and TRBJ2-7, with TRBD1 matching 7 bases. The germline gives CDR1 DFQATT, CDR2 SNEGSKA (reference sequence). With V trimmed by 2 bases and J by 1 base, 2 bases remained unmatched. CDR3 size: 13 residues. The CDR3 here is CSARRDRSYEQYF. The CDR3 DNA reads as TGCAGTGCTAGAAGGGACAGATCCTACGAGCAGTACTTC.

This clonotype was detected ten times or more. The rearrangement links TRBV10-3 to TRBJ1-2; TRBD1 matches at 10 bases. The J segment lost 8 bases and the V segment lost 5 bases, leaving 2 bases of the junction unmatched. The CDR3 spans 12 residues. The germline CDR1 and CDR2 sequences are ENHRY and SYGVKD. The CDR3 is CAISWDRGGYTF. CDR3 DNA: TGTGCCATCAGTTGGGACAGGGGAGGCTACACCTTC.

As regards this clonotype: Germline is not matched at one junction end, which may reflect a read error. CDR3 nucleotides: TGTGCCAACAGTAGACAGGGCAATCAGCCCCAGCATTTT. Amino acid sequence: CANSRQGNQPQHF. The V and J genes are TRBV6-6 and TRBJ1-5; tentatively, D is TRBD1 (6 bases). Germline CDR1 and CDR2: MNHNY and SVGAGI (reference sequence). The CDR3 is made up of 13 amino acids.

This clonotype is a singleton in its sample. This chain connects TRBV6-5 to TRBJ2-3; tentative D call: TRBD2 (5 bases). The ends were cut back, 4 bases at V and 1 base at J, with 21 bases in the middle. This CDR3 contains 18 residues. Germline V gives CDR1 MNHEY, CDR2 SVGAGI. CDR3 sequence reads: CASSLLPPGSLRTDTQYF. CDR3 sequence (DNA): TGTGCCAGCAGTTTACTCCCGCCGGGGTCCTTACGCACAGATACGCAGTATTTT.

The chain is built from TRBV20-1 and TRBJ1-2, with 9 bases that match TRBD1. The CDR3 runs to 15 residues. CDR1 DFQATT and CDR2 SNEGSKA come from the germline V gene (reference sequence). V shed 6 bases, J shed 4 bases, and the junction held 12 bases outside the gene matches. In DNA, the CDR3 is TGCAGTGCCACCCCCCCGGGACAGGGATTCTATGGCTACACCTTC. It translates to CSATPPGQGFYGYTF.

Comment on this clonotype: Being one base from a much bigger clone, this may be a read error. The chain links TRBV2 to TRBJ1-2; D is uncertain. V was shortened by 7 bases and J by 2 bases, with 11 bases between the two germline ends. CDR3 length equals 13 residues. Germline V gene sequence: CDR1 SNHLY, CDR2 FYNNEI. CDR3 region: CASITRGNYGYTF. The DNA for the CDR3 is TGTGCCAGCATAACGAGAGGAAACTATGGCTACACCTTC.

This chain connects TRBV7-2 to TRBJ2-7, with D possibly matching TRBD2 (7 bases). The germline V and J ends were trimmed by 4 bases and 3 bases, with 13 bases remaining between them. Germline loops: CDR1 SGHTA, CDR2 FQGNSA. This CDR3 is 14 amino acids long. CDR3 protein: CASSSGGLDYEQYF. The CDR3 nucleotides are TGTGCCAGCAGCTCGGGGGGCCTCGACTACGAGCAGTACTTC.

This clonotype has more than one count but fewer than ten. This chain links TRBV10-2 with TRBJ1-2; TRBD1 is a possible D gene (5 bases). The germline V and J ends were trimmed by 7 bases and 7 bases, with 10 bases remaining between them. This CDR3 region has 11 residues. In germline, CDR1 is WSHSY, CDR2 SAAADI. The CDR3 nucleotides read TGCGCCAGCACTGCTGGGGCTGGCTACACCTTC. The encoded protein is CASTAGAGYTF.

The chain has TRBV29-1 and TRBJ1-3, with 7 bases that match TRBD1. The V segment lost 5 bases and the J segment 8 bases; nucleotides outside the gene matches: 15. Germline V gene lookup returns CDR1 SQVTM and CDR2 ANQGSEA. The CDR3 totals 15 residues. DNA for the CDR3: TGCAGCGTTAATACAGGGGTGGCACGAGAAGACACCATATATTTT. It yields the protein CSVNTGVAREDTIYF.

In regard to this clonotype: This sequence may be a read error, since a much larger clone differs from it by one base. The V call is TRBV7-9, the J call TRBJ2-7; TRBD2 aligns across 12 bases. Germline V CDR1 and CDR2: SEHNR, FQNEAQ (reference sequence). This CDR3 has 13 amino acids. V gave up 4 bases and J gave up 10 bases; unmatched junction bases: 5. CDR3 sequence reads: CASSSWTSGEQYF. CDR3 nucleotide sequence: TGTGCCAGCAGCTCGTGGACTAGCGGGGAACAGTACTTC.

CDR3 protein: CATSDFGSQETQYF. The CDR3 DNA sequence: TGTGCCACCAGTGATTTCGGGTCCCAAGAGACCCAGTACTTC. The chain employs TRBV24-1 and TRBJ2-5; D gene ambiguous. Germline CDR1 is KGHDR and CDR2 is SFDVKD. The CDR3 runs 14 residues. V lost 1 base to trimming and J lost 1 base, with 6 bases between them.

This clonotype was seen only a few times. The chain combines TRBV7-8 with TRBJ2-5; TRBD1 or TRBD2 may be the D gene (5 bases each). This CDR3 is 15 amino acids long. Trimming took 4 bases from V and 5 from J, leaving 17 bases between them. CDR1 and CDR2 from the germline V gene are SGHVS and FQNEAQ. Written as DNA, the CDR3 is TGTGCCAGCAGCTCAGGGACCCAAGCAGTGGAGACCCAGTACTTC. It encodes CASSSGTQAVETQYF.

CDR3 residues: CATSRDLQGQPQHF. DNA of the CDR3: TGTGCCACCAGCAGAGACCTACAGGGCCAGCCCCAGCATTTT. The V call is TRBV15, the J call TRBJ1-5; perhaps TRBD1 as D (6 bases). V was pared by 0 bases and J by 7 bases, with 10 bases between. This CDR3 has 14 amino acids. Germline V gives CDR1 LNHNV, CDR2 YYDKDF (reference sequence).